This T cell receptor beta chain was obtained from a study of cytomegalovirus exposure and HLA in healthy donors. Whole-study findings and limits: Apart from CMV serostatus, no immune exposure information was available.

The length of the CDR3 is 12 residues. Germline CDR1 is SEHNR and CDR2 is FQNEAQ (reference sequence). Turning to this clone: The target antigen is unknown. At one of its ends the junction is not consistent with the germline gene, which may arise from a read error.

The PCR was carried out with 60 Vbeta primers and 13 Jbeta primers. The table came from immunoSEQ multiplex PCR; TCRdb's copy has only in-frame clones and leaves some out. There are under 90,000 clones in the sample; roughly 80% occur only once, and approximately 7.3% lies in the top ten. V and J are TRBV7-9 and TRBJ1-1; D ambiguous. This clonotype was sampled from a woman in her forties in good health and CMV-seronegative. The sequenced sample was PBMCs. CDR3 coding DNA: TGTTCCAGCAGCCTAAGTCTCCCTGAAGCTTTCTTT. Protein: CSSSLSLPEAFF.